The subject of this entry is one TCR beta chain. These data are taken from a study of shared clonotypes between healthy human individuals. Trimming pared 1 base from V and 4 bases from J, leaving 14 bases between. Germline V gives CDR1 SGHNT, CDR2 YYREEE (reference sequence). This CDR3 is 15 amino acids long. Here immunoSEQ multiplex PCR was the method, and the copy in TCRdb shows in-frame clones only, minus some. Altogether about a million clones are present, roughly 70% being singletons, with the ten largest covering about 1.5%. Sequenced: memory CD4+ T cells sorted from blood. Documented subset: CD45RA-negative fraction. The chain has TRBV5-4 and TRBJ1-1; perhaps TRBD1 as D (5 bases). The TCR comes from a young man in good health. The CDR3 DNA follows: TGTGCCAGCAGCTTGAGGGGTCCCGCGGGCACTGAAGCTTTCTTT. The encoded protein is CASSLRGPAGTEAFF. The full variable domain, its missing parts supplied by reference TRBV5-4 and TRBJ1-1, is ETGVTQSPTHLIKTRGQQVTLRCSSQSGHNTVSWYQQALGQGPQFIFQYYREEENGRGNFPPRFSGLQFPNYSSELNVNALELDDSALYLCASSLRGPAGTEAFFGQGTRLTVV.